Listed below are T cell receptor beta chains from one sample, sequenced in a study of Ad26.COV2.S vaccination and SARS-CoV-2 variants. Sequencing used immunoSEQ multiplex PCR; TCRdb keeps in-frame clones, though not all of them. The sample has some 250,000 clones; 88% are singletons. Sequencing was performed on peripheral blood, taken in a trial of Ad26.COV2.S vaccine versus placebo. The receptor source for this set is a person between 18 and 60 years old who received the Ad26.COV2.S COVID-19 vaccine or a placebo. The CDR3 runs from the conserved cysteine through the conserved F or W. A D gene is named only where the DNA matches it firmly. Clone size is stated in some rows and not others, as once, few, many or a class when expanded.

TRBV6-4	14	TRBJ2-3	few	TRBD2	CASSDSRETDTQYF	TGTGCCAGCAGTGACTCGCGGGAGACAGATACGCAGTATTTT
TRBV7-2	14	TRBJ1-1	.	.	CASSSFTVNTEAFF	TGTGCCAGCAGCTCCTTCACAGTGAACACTGAAGCTTTCTTT
TRBV7-6	16	TRBJ2-4	.	TRBD1	CASSPTGGAGKNIQYF	TGTGCCAGCAGCCCCACAGGGGGCGCTGGCAAAAACATTCAGTACTTC
TRBV6-2/TRBV6-3	16	TRBJ2-7	.	TRBD1	CASSGSGTGGIYEQYF	TGTGCCAGCAGTGGTTCGGGGACAGGGGGTATCTACGAGCAGTACTTC
TRBV29-1	13	TRBJ1-1	.	TRBD1	CSVRTGLDTEAFF	TGCAGCGTCCGGACAGGCCTGGACACTGAAGCTTTCTTT
TRBV7-9	16	TRBJ1-2	few	TRBD1	CASSLGMGQGDYGYTF	TGTGCCAGCAGCTTAGGGATGGGACAGGGGGACTATGGCTACACCTTC
TRBV10-3	14	TRBJ1-1	.	.	CAISVRQGNTEAFF	TGTGCCATCAGTGTGCGGCAGGGGAACACTGAAGCTTTCTTT
TRBV25-1	14	TRBJ2-7	.	.	CASITRGQDYEQYF	TGTGCCAGCATCACAAGAGGGCAGGACTACGAGCAGTACTTC
TRBV9	15	TRBJ2-5	.	.	CASSAQGVSGETQYF	TGTGCCAGCAGCGCCCAGGGGGTTAGCGGGGAGACCCAGTACTTC
TRBV18	12	TRBJ1-2	.	.	CASSPTPYGYTF	TGTGCCAGCTCACCCACCCCTTATGGCTACACCTTC
TRBV20-1	11	TRBJ1-2	.	.	CSAYDNYGYTF	TGCAGTGCTTACGATAACTATGGCTACACCTTC
TRBV7-6	15	TRBJ2-7	once	TRBD1	CASSLGTGGAYEQYF	TGTGCCAGCAGCTTAGGGACAGGGGGGGCCTACGAGCAGTACTTC
TRBV10-3	15	TRBJ2-1	.	.	CAISESTWFYNEQFF	TGTGCCATCAGTGAGTCGACCTGGTTCTACAATGAGCAGTTCTTC
TRBV11-1	16	TRBJ2-3	once	TRBD1	CASSFGQGSDADTQYF	TGTGCCAGCAGCTTCGGACAGGGAAGTGATGCAGATACGCAGTATTTT
TRBV5-1	13	TRBJ2-7	.	.	CASSFPDRYEQYF	TGCGCCAGCAGCTTCCCCGACAGGTACGAGCAGTACTTC
TRBV7-2	14	TRBJ2-5	.	TRBD2	CASSPGGSYETQYF	TGTGCCAGCAGCCCGGGGGGTAGCTACGAGACCCAGTACTTC
TRBV30	14	TRBJ1-1	.	.	CAASRGDMNTEAFF	TGTGCCGCGTCAAGGGGGGACATGAACACTGAAGCTTTCTTT
TRBV6-5	13	TRBJ2-3	.	TRBD1	CASRYRGADTQYF	TGTGCCAGCAGGTACAGGGGGGCAGATACGCAGTATTTT
TRBV28	14	TRBJ1-6	few	TRBD1	CASSPRGQGAFLHF	TGTGCCAGCAGCCCTCGGGGACAGGGGGCTTTCCTCCACTTT
TRBV11-2	14	TRBJ2-3	once	TRBD1	CASSRDRVADTQYF	TGTGCCAGCAGCCGGGACAGGGTGGCAGATACGCAGTATTTT
TRBV18	17	TRBJ2-1	.	TRBD2	CASSPILAGGLYNEQFF	TGTGCCAGCTCTCCTATTCTAGCGGGGGGGCTCTACAATGAGCAGTTCTTC
TRBV24-1	15	TRBJ2-1	.	.	CATSDPQGTLNEQFF	TGTGCCACCAGTGACCCGCAGGGCACCCTCAATGAGCAGTTCTTC
TRBV18	15	TRBJ2-7	.	TRBD1	CASSPYQTGSYEQYF	TGTGCCAGCTCACCCTATCAGACAGGGTCCTACGAGCAGTACTTC
TRBV28	15	TRBJ1-2	.	TRBD1	CASSLGTGHNYGYTF	TGTGCCAGCAGTTTAGGGACAGGGCACAACTATGGCTACACCTTC
TRBV10-1	13	TRBJ1-5	.	.	CASSGGLGQPQHF	TGCGCCAGCAGTGGAGGTCTGGGTCAGCCCCAGCATTTT
TRBV5-1	15	TRBJ1-2	.	TRBD1	CASSLGTGGVGGYTF	TGCGCCAGCAGCTTGGGAACAGGGGGAGTAGGTGGCTACACCTTC
TRBV5-6	13	TRBJ2-2	.	.	CASSLLYTGELFF	TGTGCCAGCAGCTTATTGTACACCGGGGAGCTGTTTTTT
TRBV10-2	14	TRBJ1-2	.	.	CASSENKWGGGYTF	TGCGCCAGCAGTGAAAACAAGTGGGGCGGTGGCTACACCTTC
TRBV4-2	14	TRBJ2-7	.	.	CASSRGGETYEQYF	TGTGCCAGCAGCCGAGGCGGAGAGACCTACGAGCAGTACTTC
TRBV5-1	14	TRBJ2-7	.	.	CASSDRLGTYEQYF	TGCGCCAGCAGCGACAGACTCGGAACCTACGAGCAGTACTTC
TRBV4-2	14	TRBJ1-2	once	.	CASSNLQGLYGYTF	TGTGCCAGCAGCAATCTCCAGGGCCTTTATGGCTACACCTTC
TRBV3-1/TRBV3-2	16	TRBJ2-3	.	TRBD2	CASSRQAGVRTDTQYF	TGTGCCAGCAGCCGCCAAGCGGGAGTTCGCACAGATACGCAGTATTTT